A single sample is the source of the 26 T cell receptor beta chains below, sequenced in a study of blood T cell repertoires in COVID-19. Here immunoSEQ multiplex PCR was the method, and the copy in TCRdb shows in-frame clones only, minus some. The sample has fewer than 100,000 clones, 85% seen once. Material: peripheral blood. All receptors derive from a man aged 55 to 70 with acute or convalescent COVID-19.

This clone was found a few times. V usage is TRBV11-2 and J usage is TRBJ1-1, with D possibly being TRBD1 (5 bases). Between the trimmed V and J ends, which lost 2 bases and 7 bases, there was a span of 11 bases. Per the germline V gene, CDR1 is SGHAT and CDR2 is FQNNGV. The CDR3 consists of 13 residues. CDR3 sequence (DNA): TGTGCCAGCAGCTTATCCAGGGCAAGTGAAGCTTTCTTT. This translates into CASSLSRASEAFF.

Only one count was recorded for this clone. This sequence joins TRBV5-4 and TRBJ1-4, with a possible D match to TRBD1 (6 bases). Germline CDR1 SGHNT, CDR2 YYREEE (reference sequence). CDR3 size: 14 residues. V was pared by 4 bases and J by 8 bases, with 15 bases between. CDR3 sequence reads: CASSMTRRGEKLFF. CDR3 in DNA: TGTGCCAGCAGCATGACTCGAAGGGGGGAAAAACTGTTTTTT.

The genes are TRBV3-1 (or the pseudogene TRBV3-2) and TRBJ1-5; 11 bases are shared with TRBD1. This CDR3 is built from 17 residues. V lost 6 bases, J lost 0 bases, and 7 bases stayed unmatched. Germline CDR1 and CDR2: LGHDT and YNNKEL (reference sequence). The CDR3 sequence is CASSHTGTGGSNQPQHF. CDR3 coding DNA: TGTGCCAGCAGTCACACCGGGACAGGGGGTAGCAATCAGCCCCAGCATTTT.

Worth noting for this clone: It is unclear where the CDR3 begins or ends on the DNA, so no DNA is shown, and the CDR3 is as TCRdb lists it. This sequence joins TRBV5-6 and TRBJ2-2; the D call of TRBD1 is as the table states it, not checked on the DNA. The CDR3 has 16 amino acids, counting both end residues. Germline CDR1 and CDR2: SGHDT and YYEEEE. CDR3 amino acids: CASSLRWDSSSGELFF.

The gene calls are TRBV6-5 and TRBJ2-7; 8 positions match TRBD1. The length of the CDR3 is 13 residues. Germline V CDR1 and CDR2: MNHEY, SVGAGI. With V trimmed by 11 bases and J by 5 bases, 11 bases remained unmatched. CDR3 nucleotides: TGTGCCGGATTTGGGACAGGACCTGACGAGCAGTACTTC. Its translation: CAGFGTGPDEQYF.

This clone was counted a few times. This chain joins TRBV6-1 and TRBJ1-5; perhaps TRBD1 as D (5 bases). V lost 0 bases and J 2 bases, leaving 11 bases between the germline ends. In germline, CDR1 is MNHNS, CDR2 SASEGT. CDR3 length: 16 amino acids. The CDR3 DNA reads as TGTGCCAGCAGTGAAGCCGAAGGAGGGGGCAATCAGCCCCAGCATTTT. Protein product: CASSEAEGGGNQPQHF.

The chain joins TRBV29-1 to TRBJ2-1; 9 nucleotides line up with TRBD2. The V gene end was trimmed by 1 base and the J gene end by 4 bases; junction bases not matched to a gene: 2. The CDR3 sequence is 14 residues long. The V gene's germline CDR1 is SQVTM and CDR2 ANQGSEA. The CDR3 DNA follows: TGCAGCGTTGAAGTTAGCGGGGGATACAATGAGCAGTTCTTC. Translation gives CSVEVSGGYNEQFF.

Of note for this clone: The junction and the germline gene differ at one end; a read error may be behind it. J is TRBJ2-6 and V is TRBV4-3; D may be TRBD1 (6 bases). The CDR3 is 16 residues long. Germline lookup yields CDR1 LGHNA and CDR2 YSLEER. CDR3 nucleotides: TGCGCCCGCAGCCGACAGGTGTCCTCTGGGGCCAACGTCCTGACTTTC. It is translated as CARSRQVSSGANVLTF.

The CDR3 bases are TGTGCCTGGGGACTAGCGGGGGGGCTAGGAGAGACCCAGTACTTC. It is translated as CAWGLAGGLGETQYF. The rearrangement links TRBV30 to TRBJ2-5, with 15 bases identical to TRBD2. Per the germline V gene, CDR1 is GTSNPN and CDR2 is SVGIG (reference sequence). V lost 5 bases to trimming and J lost 4 bases; unmatched junction nucleotides: 5. The length of the CDR3 is 15 residues.

This clone came up a few times. The chain couples TRBV10-3 to TRBJ2-6; 8 bases are shared with TRBD1. The ends lost 6 bases at V and 1 base at J; junction bases unmatched: 11. CDR3 length: 18 residues. Looked up from germline, CDR1 is ENHRY and CDR2 is SYGVKD. The CDR3 nucleotides read TGTGCCATCAGCCGACAGGGGTCCCCTTATTCTGGGGCCAACGTCCTGACTTTC. It is translated as CAISRQGSPYSGANVLTF.

This chain joins TRBV4-1 and TRBJ2-4; 11 nucleotides align to TRBD2. The CDR3 has 20 amino acids. Germline trimming cut 1 base from V and 1 base from J; bases unmatched to any gene: 12. Germline V gene lookup returns CDR1 MGHRA and CDR2 YSYEKL. The CDR3 nucleotides are TGCGCCAGCAGCCAAGGTCTGAGTAGCGGGAGGGCCTTCGCCAAAAACATTCAGTACTTC. It specifies CASSQGLSSGRAFAKNIQYF.

This clone has only a few counts. CDR3 DNA sequence: TGTGCCAGCAGCCCGAGACGAACAGTCTCGGTCGATCAGCCCCAGCATTTT. Amino acid sequence: CASSPRRTVSVDQPQHF. This sequence joins TRBV4-2 and TRBJ1-5; D ambiguous. Trimming pared 4 bases from V and 5 bases from J, leaving 21 bases between. This CDR3 region has 17 residues. Germline V gives CDR1 LGHNA, CDR2 YNFKEQ.

This clone was picked up a small number of times. The genes are TRBV2 and TRBJ1-4; the D is unclear. V was shortened by 4 bases and J by 0 bases, with 12 bases between the two germline ends. The germline V gene has CDR1 SNHLY and CDR2 FYNNEI. The CDR3 has 16 residues. The CDR3 loop is CASSVRSPATNEKLFF. The CDR3 DNA reads as TGTGCCAGCAGTGTCCGGTCTCCTGCAACTAATGAAAAACTGTTTTTT.

J is TRBJ1-6 and V is TRBV18; the D gene is possibly TRBD1 (5 bases). The germline V gene encodes CDR1 KGHSH and CDR2 LQKENI. The CDR3 length is 14 residues. The germline V and J ends were trimmed by 1 base and 9 bases, with 10 bases remaining between them. The CDR3, as DNA: TGTGCCAGCTCACCACAGGGGCATAGTTCACCCCTCCACTTT. Translated: CASSPQGHSSPLHF.

This clone was seen a single time. The chain links TRBV21-1 to TRBJ2-3; the table gives TRBD2 as D, unverified against the DNA. TRBV21-1 is assigned pseudogene status. This CDR3 contains 16 residues. CDR3 sequence reads: CASSKRTSGRKDTQYF. The DNA of the CDR3 is TGTGCCAGCAGCAAAAGGACTAGCGGGCGGAAAGATACGCAGTATTTT.

V is TRBV2 and J is TRBJ2-1; tentatively, D is TRBD2 (6 bases). The CDR3 is 15 residues long. V lost 6 bases, J lost 0 bases, and 12 bases lay in between. CDR1 and CDR2 (germline): SNHLY, FYNNEI. CDR3 loop: CASRGTESSYNEQFF. The DNA of the CDR3 is TGTGCCAGCAGGGGGACTGAATCCTCCTACAATGAGCAGTTCTTC.

This clone came up a few times. V gene TRBV6-5 combines with J gene TRBJ1-6, with D possibly TRBD1 on 5 matching bases. The length of the CDR3 is 13 residues. V was clipped by 6 bases and J by 10 bases, with 13 bases between them. Germline loops: CDR1 MNHEY, CDR2 SVGAGI. This chain's CDR3 is CASRDITISPLHF. CDR3 nucleotide sequence: TGTGCCAGCAGGGACATCACAATATCACCCCTCCACTTT.

The CDR3 sequence is CASSPLTRGDTQYF. In DNA, the CDR3 is TGTGCCAGCAGCCCTTTGACGCGCGGGGATACGCAGTATTTT. This sequence joins TRBV9 and TRBJ2-3; possibly TRBD2 for D (5 bases). CDR1 and CDR2 (germline): SGDLS, YYNGEE. The CDR3 spans 14 residues. Trimming stripped 4 bases from V and 6 bases from J, with 15 bases between.

The chain couples TRBV7-9 to TRBJ2-3, with 8 positions matching TRBD2. The CDR3 loop spans 15 amino acids. Germline CDR1 and CDR2: SEHNR and FQNEAQ (reference sequence). The V and J ends lost 5 bases and 0 bases, in that order; junction bases with no gene match: 4. CDR3 in DNA: TGTGCCAGCAGCCAACTAGCGGCTAGCACAGATACGCAGTATTTT. Amino acids: CASSQLAASTDTQYF.

This clone was seen a handful of times. This chain joins TRBV12-5 and TRBJ1-1; 8 positions agree with TRBD1. The germline V gene has CDR1 LGHNT and CDR2 FRNRAP. This CDR3 is built from 13 residues. With V trimmed by 9 bases and J by 5 bases, 8 bases remained unmatched. CDR3: CASDGQGETEAFF. CDR3 nucleotides: TGTGCTAGCGACGGACAGGGAGAAACTGAAGCTTTCTTT. Together with reference TRBV12-5 and TRBJ1-1, the CDR3 gives the full variable domain: DARVTQTPRHKVTEMGQEVTMRCQPILGHNTVFWYRQTMMQGLELLAYFRNRAPLDDSGMPKDRFSAEMPDATLATLKIQPSEPRDSAVYFCASDGQGETEAFFGQGTRLTVV.

The gene calls are TRBV6-5 and TRBJ1-2, with TRBD1 matching 7 bases. After removal of 5 bases from V and 0 bases from J, the junction contained 6 bases not matched to a gene. From germline, CDR1 is MNHEY and CDR2 SVGAGI. This CDR3 spans 15 amino acids. The CDR3 DNA reads TGTGCCAGCAGTCGGACAGGAGGAGCTAACTATGGCTACACCTTC. Translation: CASSRTGGANYGYTF.

This rearrangement joins TRBV20-1 to TRBJ2-3, with a possible D match to TRBD2 (5 bases). Germline V gene data show CDR1 as DFQATT and CDR2 as SNEGSKA (reference sequence). The CDR3 spans 11 residues. The ends were cut back, 6 bases at V and 10 bases at J, with 14 bases in the middle. This chain's CDR3 is CSAETPGAQYF. As DNA, the CDR3 is TGCAGTGCCGAAACTCCCGGGGCGCAGTATTTT.

The rearrangement joins TRBV7-2 to TRBJ1-1; possible D gene TRBD1, 6 bases. The CDR3 spans 15 residues. V lost 3 bases and J 0 bases, leaving 11 bases between the germline ends. CDR1 is SGHTA, CDR2 FQGNSA, per germline. CDR3 loop: CASSFGDRMNTEAFF. CDR3 in DNA: TGTGCCAGCAGCTTCGGAGACAGGATGAACACTGAAGCTTTCTTT.

CDR3 sequence: CASSLGDRTNEKLFF. As DNA, the CDR3 is TGTGCCAGCAGCCTGGGGGACAGGACTAATGAAAAACTGTTTTTT. The chain combines TRBV11-1 with TRBJ1-4; TRBD1 matches 8 bases. This CDR3 has 15 residues. J was trimmed by 2 bases and V by 5 bases; bases with no gene match: 4. Germline CDR1 is SGHAT and CDR2 is FQDESV (reference sequence).

The rearrangement uses TRBV30 and TRBJ2-7; D remains ambiguous. CDR3 length equals 11 residues. CDR1 is GTSNPN, CDR2 SVGIG, per germline (reference sequence). Deletions cut 2 bases from V and 4 bases from J, with 6 bases between. The CDR3 here is CAWSILYEQYF. The CDR3 DNA sequence: TGTGCCTGGAGTATCTTATACGAGCAGTACTTC.

The chain combines TRBV4-3 with TRBJ1-2; D remains unclear. This CDR3 contains 15 residues. The germline gives CDR1 LGHNA, CDR2 YSLEER. Trimming removed 5 bases from V and 8 bases from J, with 21 bases in between. CDR3: CASSFYGISAGGYTF. The DNA for the CDR3 is TGCGCCAGCAGCTTTTACGGGATCTCAGCGGGCGGCTACACCTTC.